This record covers a single T cell receptor beta chain. Its antigen is still unknown. Alongside a J-beta primer mix, a sample-barcoded 5' primer served in a second PCR lasting about 6 to 11 cycles. TCRdb redid the calling of the 5' RACE reads with MiXCR, one entry per CDR3 protein. Of about 1.1 million distinct CDR3 sequences in the sample, around two fifths were seen once. This CDR3 spans 15 amino acids. V lost 7 bases to trimming and J lost 7 bases; unmatched junction nucleotides: 15. The germline gives CDR1 MNHEY, CDR2 SVGAGI. These data come from a study of blood T cells in healthy people across ages. Those donating, healthy Caucasian individuals from Russia, were aged about 6 to 100. Study results and caveats: Long-lived donors had more naive CD4+ cells and higher diversity than aged donors. Donor CMV status, an unknown factor, possibly confounded changes in expanded clonotypes. Significant beta diversity loss was already apparent by age roughly 40, declining roughly linearly.

V usage is TRBV6-5 and J usage is TRBJ1-2, with TRBD1 matching over 7 bases. Sequenced sample: blood. The receptor comes from a man between 18 and 29 years old in good health. The CDR3 loop reads CASKLGEGAASGYTF. The DNA of the CDR3 is TGTGCCAGCAAGTTAGGGGAGGGGGCGGCATCTGGCTACACCTTC.